Listed below are T cell receptor beta chains from one sample, sequenced in a study of OX40 agonist ivuxolimab in advanced cancers. The repertoire was sequenced with immunoSEQ multiplex PCR; TCRdb's copy has only in-frame clones and lacks some. The top ten hold around 5.5% of the sample, which has about 76,000 clones, approximately 85% seen once. This sample comprised CD4+ or CD8+ T cells sorted from blood, obtained in a trial of the OX40 agonist ivuxolimab. These receptors were collected from an adult with an advanced solid tumor such as melanoma, head and neck, liver or kidney cancer. CDR3s include the opening cysteine and the closing phenylalanine or tryptophan. Fields, in order: D gene, J gene, CDR3 length, clone size, V gene, CDR3 DNA, CDR3 protein. D genes are given only for firm matches. Size tells how often a clone was seen (once, few, many) or the class of an expanded clone, and some rows leave it out.

d_gene: NA; j_gene: TRBJ2-1; len: 14; abundance: NA; v_gene: TRBV9; CDR3nt: TGTGCCAGCTCCGAGAATTGGGCGTACAATGAGCAGTTCTTC; CDR3aa: CASSENWAYNEQFF
d_gene: NA; j_gene: TRBJ2-7; len: 10; abundance: NA; v_gene: TRBV27; CDR3nt: TGTGCCAGCAGAGGGGACGAGCAGTACTTC; CDR3aa: CASRGDEQYF
d_gene: TRBD2; j_gene: TRBJ2-1; len: 15; abundance: NA; v_gene: TRBV6-1; CDR3nt: TGTGCCAGCAGTCTAGGGACTAGCGCCTACAATGAGCAGTTCTTC; CDR3aa: CASSLGTSAYNEQFF
d_gene: NA; j_gene: TRBJ2-1; len: 19; abundance: NA; v_gene: TRBV7-2; CDR3nt: TGTGCCAGCAGCTCCCCCCGAGCGAGCAGGACGAGCTCCTACAATGAGCAGTTCTTC; CDR3aa: CASSSPRASRTSSYNEQFF
d_gene: NA; j_gene: TRBJ2-3; len: 12; abundance: once; v_gene: TRBV4-1; CDR3nt: TGCGCCAGCAGCCCCGGGGTAGATACGCAGTATTTT; CDR3aa: CASSPGVDTQYF
d_gene: NA; j_gene: TRBJ2-3; len: 15; abundance: NA; v_gene: TRBV19; CDR3nt: TGTGCCAGTAGTATTGGGGCCACCGGCCCAGATACGCAGTATTTT; CDR3aa: CASSIGATGPDTQYF
d_gene: TRBD2; j_gene: TRBJ2-2; len: 15; abundance: NA; v_gene: TRBV2; CDR3nt: TGTGCCAGTTCTCGGGCTAGCGGGGGGGCCGGGGAGCTGTTTTTT; CDR3aa: CASSRASGGAGELFF
d_gene: NA; j_gene: TRBJ1-5; len: 15; abundance: few; v_gene: TRBV5-5; CDR3nt: TGTGCCAGCAGCCCCACAAGCGGCGGGAATCAGCCCCAGCATTTT; CDR3aa: CASSPTSGGNQPQHF
d_gene: TRBD1; j_gene: TRBJ1-2; len: 12; abundance: NA; v_gene: TRBV5-6; CDR3nt: TGTGCCAGCAGCAAGGACAGGGGAGCCTCCACCTTC; CDR3aa: CASSKDRGASTF
d_gene: NA; j_gene: TRBJ2-7; len: 12; abundance: medium-sized; v_gene: TRBV11-1; CDR3nt: TGTGCCAGCAGCTTAAGGGAGGACGAGCAGTACTTC; CDR3aa: CASSLREDEQYF
d_gene: TRBD1; j_gene: TRBJ2-7; len: 14; abundance: NA; v_gene: TRBV18; CDR3nt: TGTGCCAGCTCACCGGGACAGGCGGGCTACGAGCAGTACTTC; CDR3aa: CASSPGQAGYEQYF
d_gene: TRBD2; j_gene: TRBJ2-1; len: 16; abundance: NA; v_gene: TRBV7-2; CDR3nt: TGTGCCAGCAGCTTAGCGAGCCAGCGGGGGGGCAATGAGCAGTTCTTC; CDR3aa: CASSLASQRGGNEQFF
d_gene: TRBD1; j_gene: TRBJ1-5; len: 15; abundance: NA; v_gene: TRBV18; CDR3nt: TGTGCCAGCTCGCAGGGGGGAGGGGACAATCAGCCCCAGCATTTT; CDR3aa: CASSQGGGDNQPQHF
d_gene: NA; j_gene: TRBJ1-4; len: 16; abundance: NA; v_gene: TRBV2; CDR3nt: TGTGCCAGCAGTGCGGATACAGGGACGAGATCCCCTCATCTAAATTTT; CDR3aa: CASSADTGTRSPHLNF
d_gene: TRBD1; j_gene: TRBJ2-7; len: 15; abundance: NA; v_gene: TRBV18; CDR3nt: TGTGCCAGCTCACCCGGGACAGGGGGCCCGGGTGAGCAGTACTTC; CDR3aa: CASSPGTGGPGEQYF
d_gene: NA; j_gene: TRBJ2-3; len: 16; abundance: NA; v_gene: TRBV11-2; CDR3nt: TGTGCCAGCAGCTTGGGCGACTGGATCAGCACAGATACGCAGTATTTT; CDR3aa: CASSLGDWISTDTQYF
d_gene: TRBD2; j_gene: TRBJ2-1; len: 15; abundance: NA; v_gene: TRBV2; CDR3nt: TGTGCCAGCAGTGAAGTGCTAGCGGGAGTCAATGAGCAGTTCTTC; CDR3aa: CASSEVLAGVNEQFF
d_gene: NA; j_gene: TRBJ1-3; len: 16; abundance: NA; v_gene: TRBV6-6; CDR3nt: TGTGCCAGCAGTTACTCCTGGGGAATGTCTGGAAACACCATATATTTT; CDR3aa: CASSYSWGMSGNTIYF
d_gene: NA; j_gene: TRBJ1-1; len: 13; abundance: NA; v_gene: TRBV7-8; CDR3nt: TGTGCCAGCAGCTTACGGACGAACACTGAAGCTTTCTTT; CDR3aa: CASSLRTNTEAFF
d_gene: NA; j_gene: TRBJ1-2; len: 16; abundance: NA; v_gene: TRBV15; CDR3nt: TGTGCCACCAGCAGAGAAGACAGGCCAGCTAACTATGGCTACACCTTC; CDR3aa: CATSREDRPANYGYTF
d_gene: NA; j_gene: TRBJ2-7; len: 13; abundance: NA; v_gene: TRBV6-5; CDR3nt: TGTGCCAGCAAAGACTGGAACTCCTACGAGCAGTACTTC; CDR3aa: CASKDWNSYEQYF
d_gene: NA; j_gene: TRBJ2-5; len: 15; abundance: NA; v_gene: TRBV18; CDR3nt: TGTGCCAGCTCACCAAGCCTAGGGGGACAAGAGACCCAGTACTTC; CDR3aa: CASSPSLGGQETQYF
d_gene: TRBD1; j_gene: TRBJ1-2; len: 14; abundance: NA; v_gene: TRBV30; CDR3nt: TGTGCCTGGATTTCGACAGGGGCGGGGGATGGCTACACCTTC; CDR3aa: CAWISTGAGDGYTF
d_gene: NA; j_gene: TRBJ2-1; len: 12; abundance: NA; v_gene: TRBV5-1; CDR3nt: TGCGCCAGCAGCTTGGGTCTCAATGAGCAGTTCTTC; CDR3aa: CASSLGLNEQFF
d_gene: TRBD1; j_gene: TRBJ1-5; len: 19; abundance: NA; v_gene: TRBV27; CDR3nt: TGTGCCAGCAGTTTTGTCGCGACAGGGAGGTCCCCTAGCAATCAGCCCCAGCATTTT; CDR3aa: CASSFVATGRSPSNQPQHF
d_gene: NA; j_gene: TRBJ2-2; len: 14; abundance: NA; v_gene: TRBV2; CDR3nt: TGTGCCAGCAGTGCCACGGAAAACACCGGGGAGCTGTTTTTT; CDR3aa: CASSATENTGELFF
d_gene: NA; j_gene: TRBJ1-6; len: 15; abundance: NA; v_gene: TRBV7-3; CDR3nt: TGTGCCAGCAGCTTAGGCCAAAATTATAATTCACCCCTCCACTTT; CDR3aa: CASSLGQNYNSPLHF
d_gene: NA; j_gene: TRBJ1-2; len: 16; abundance: NA; v_gene: TRBV6-5; CDR3nt: TGTGCCAGCAGTTACTCGAGTACCAGGGGTGGGTATGGCTACACCTTC; CDR3aa: CASSYSSTRGGYGYTF
d_gene: NA; j_gene: TRBJ2-7; len: 13; abundance: NA; v_gene: TRBV6-6; CDR3nt: TGTGCCAGCACCAAGGGGGATTCCTACGAGCAGTACTTC; CDR3aa: CASTKGDSYEQYF
d_gene: NA; j_gene: TRBJ2-5; len: 11; abundance: NA; v_gene: TRBV6-1; CDR3nt: TGTGCCAGCAGTGCCATAGAGACCCAGTACTTC; CDR3aa: CASSAIETQYF
d_gene: TRBD2; j_gene: TRBJ2-3; len: 18; abundance: NA; v_gene: TRBV5-6; CDR3nt: TGTGCCAGCAGCTTGTCGGGCAGCGGGAATTTTGGCACAGATACGCAGTATTTT; CDR3aa: CASSLSGSGNFGTDTQYF
d_gene: NA; j_gene: TRBJ2-3; len: 15; abundance: NA; v_gene: TRBV6-5; CDR3nt: TGTGCCAGCGGCGTGAGCGCCCCGCCGACAGATACGCAGTATTTT; CDR3aa: CASGVSAPPTDTQYF
d_gene: NA; j_gene: TRBJ2-1; len: 18; abundance: NA; v_gene: TRBV19; CDR3nt: TGTGCCAGTAGTATAGGGGGCGGTTGGATTAGCTCCTACAATGAGCAGTTCTTC; CDR3aa: CASSIGGGWISSYNEQFF